The 2 T cell receptor beta chains listed next were all sequenced from one sample in a study of T cell responses to AZD1222 COVID-19 vaccine. Profiling relied on immunoSEQ multiplex PCR, and the TCRdb table lists in-frame clones only, not all of them. This sample has approximately 150,000 clones, with about nine tenths found just once. The starting material was peripheral blood, obtained on day 0 of AZD1222 vaccination. All receptors come from an adult in good health.

This clone was counted once. V gene TRBV6-6 combines with J gene TRBJ1-5, with 8 bases identical to TRBD1. The trim removed 6 bases at V and 2 bases at J, leaving 6 bases unmatched. Germline V lookup: CDR1 MNHNY, CDR2 SVGAGI (reference sequence). The CDR3 extends over 15 amino acids. The CDR3 sequence: CASSWTGRGNQPQHF. The CDR3 coding sequence is TGTGCCAGCAGCTGGACAGGGCGGGGCAATCAGCCCCAGCATTTT.

This chain uses TRBV18 with TRBJ1-2; the D gene is possibly TRBD1 (6 bases). Trimming removed 3 bases from V and 4 bases from J, with 12 bases in between. Germline loops: CDR1 KGHSH, CDR2 LQKENI. The CDR3 has 14 residues. This CDR3 reads CASSPTGPPYGYTF. The CDR3 DNA reads TGTGCCAGCTCACCCACAGGGCCTCCCTATGGCTACACCTTC.